The 19 T cell receptor beta chains below all came from one sample that was sequenced in a study of monozygotic twins with cystic fibrosis. Profiled with immunoSEQ multiplex PCR; TCRdb holds only in-frame clones, not every one. This table holds roughly 35,000 clones, roughly 84% found once. The source material was blood. The receptors stem from a girl aged 2-10 years with cystic fibrosis.

This rearrangement joins TRBV5-4 to TRBJ2-7, with 16 bases that match TRBD2. Germline CDR1 and CDR2: SGHNT and YYREEE (reference sequence). The CDR3 runs 17 residues. Trimming cost V 4 bases and J 7 bases; bases outside gene matches: 11. CDR3 amino acids: CASSAPGLAGGPREQYF. DNA of the CDR3: TGTGCCAGCAGCGCGCCGGGACTAGCGGGGGGGCCGCGTGAGCAGTACTTC.

The chain recombines TRBV2 with TRBJ2-3, with D possibly being TRBD1 (6 bases). This CDR3 has 15 amino acids. V lost 7 bases to trimming and J lost 3 bases, with 17 bases between them. CDR1 is SNHLY, CDR2 FYNNEI, per germline. The CDR3 bases are TGTGCCAGCAACCTCAACAGGGCCGGTACAGATACGCAGTATTTT. It specifies CASNLNRAGTDTQYF.

V is TRBV7-9 and J is TRBJ2-5, with 7 bases lining up with TRBD1. Per the germline V gene, CDR1 is SEHNR and CDR2 is FQNEAQ (reference sequence). This CDR3 is built from 15 residues. J lost 0 bases, V lost 5 bases, and 6 bases had no gene match. CDR3: CASSPWDSHQETQYF. CDR3 coding DNA: TGTGCCAGCAGCCCCTGGGACAGCCACCAAGAGACCCAGTACTTC. The full variable domain, its missing parts supplied by reference TRBV7-9 and TRBJ2-5, is DTGVSQNPRHKITKRGQNVTFRCDPISEHNRLYWYRQTLGQGPEFLTYFQNEAQLEKSRLLSDRFSAERPKGSFSTLEIQRTEQGDSAMYLCASSPWDSHQETQYFGPGTRLLVL.

This chain connects TRBV18 to TRBJ1-4; D unclear. In germline, CDR1 is KGHSH, CDR2 LQKENI. This CDR3 region has 17 residues. V lost 3 bases and J 0 bases, leaving 14 bases between the germline ends. Written as DNA, the CDR3 is TGTGCCAGCTCACCCAGCGGCCGGGTCGCAACTAATGAAAAACTGTTTTTT. Encoded protein: CASSPSGRVATNEKLFF.

This rearrangement joins TRBV9 to TRBJ1-1; TRBD1 aligns across 7 bases. This CDR3 has 15 residues. From germline, CDR1 is SGDLS and CDR2 YYNGEE. V trimming: 6 bases; J trimming: 1 base; junction bases outside the gene matches: 9. CDR3 nucleotide sequence: TGTGCCAGCACCCGAGCGACAGGGCGGAACACTGAAGCTTTCTTT. The encoded protein is CASTRATGRNTEAFF.

This sequence joins TRBV30 and TRBJ1-2, with 7 bases aligning to TRBD1. Losses at the gene ends were 5 bases for V and 1 base for J; bases not matched to a gene: 4. CDR1 and CDR2 from the germline V gene are GTSNPN and SVGIG (reference sequence). The CDR3 runs 13 residues. In nucleotides, the CDR3 is TGTGCCTGGGGGACAGCCCTTAACTATGGCTACACCTTC. Translated: CAWGTALNYGYTF.

The chain links TRBV7-9 to TRBJ2-2, with 10 bases aligning to TRBD1. J gave up 3 bases and V 8 bases, and 3 bases lay outside the gene matches. Germline V gene sequence: CDR1 SEHNR, CDR2 FQNEAQ (reference sequence). The CDR3 contains 14 residues. This CDR3 reads CASGGQGDTGELFF. The DNA for the CDR3 is TGTGCCAGCGGCGGACAGGGGGACACCGGGGAGCTGTTTTTT.

The chain is built from TRBV7-2 and TRBJ2-3, with 10 bases matching TRBD2. The V gene's germline CDR1 is SGHTA and CDR2 FQGNSA. The CDR3 spans 16 residues. With 5 bases clipped from V and 4 bases from J, the junction kept 9 bases outside the gene matches. This CDR3 is CASSTRLAGGADTQYF. As DNA, the CDR3 is TGTGCCAGCAGCACGAGACTAGCGGGTGGGGCAGATACGCAGTATTTT.

V and J are TRBV5-1 and TRBJ2-2; D is ambiguous. The CDR3 is 14 amino acids. Deletions cut 5 bases from V and 0 bases from J, with 8 bases between. Germline CDR1 is SGHRS and CDR2 is YFSETQ. CDR3 bases: TGCGCCAGCAGTGGCCTCGCGAACACCGGGGAGCTGTTTTTT. The encoded protein is CASSGLANTGELFF.

The rearrangement uses TRBV29-1 and TRBJ1-1; no firm D call. This CDR3 is built from 11 residues. Trimming took off 4 bases at V and 4 bases at J, with 7 bases between the two ends. Germline CDR1 reads SQVTM; CDR2 reads ANQGSEA. In nucleotides, the CDR3 is TGCAGCGTTGCCGGGGTCACTGAAGCTTTCTTT. Its protein product is CSVAGVTEAFF.

The chain has TRBV30 and TRBJ2-7; 7 bases agree with TRBD1. Germline V CDR1 and CDR2: GTSNPN, SVGIG (reference sequence). V shed 0 bases, J shed 2 bases, and the junction held 4 bases outside the gene matches. The CDR3 loop spans 14 amino acids. CDR3 DNA sequence: TGTGCCTGGAGTGTACGAAGGGGGCCCTACGAGCAGTACTTC. This encodes CAWSVRRGPYEQYF. The variable domain in full, with the rest retrieved from reference TRBV30 and TRBJ2-7, is SQTIHQWPATLVQPVGSPLSLECTVEGTSNPNLYWYRQAAGRGLQLLFYSVGIGQISSEVPQNLSASRPQDRQFILSSKKLLLSDSGFYLCAWSVRRGPYEQYFGPGTRLTVT.

The V call is TRBV5-6, the J call TRBJ2-7; TRBD2 matches 11 bases. The ends lost 1 base at V and 2 bases at J; junction bases unmatched: 2. The CDR3 contains 15 residues. Germline V gives CDR1 SGHDT, CDR2 YYEEEE. The DNA for the CDR3 is TGTGCCAGCAGCTTGCTAGCGGGGGGTCCCTACGAGCAGTACTTC. Translation: CASSLLAGGPYEQYF.

The V call is TRBV5-1, the J call TRBJ2-2, with a tentative D call TRBD1 (5 bases). V dropped 0 bases and J dropped 6 bases, with 9 bases sitting between them. CDR3 size: 14 residues. The germline V gene has CDR1 SGHRS and CDR2 YFSETQ. CDR3 protein: CASSLGRAAGELFF. Written as DNA, the CDR3 is TGCGCCAGCAGCTTGGGCAGGGCGGCCGGGGAGCTGTTTTTT. The full variable domain, its missing parts supplied by reference TRBV5-1 and TRBJ2-2, is KAGVTQTPRYLIKTRGQQVTLSCSPISGHRSVSWYQQTPGQGLQFLFEYFSETQRNKGNFPGRFSGRQFSNSRSEMNVSTLELGDSALYLCASSLGRAAGELFFGEGSRLTVL.

This clone was found a few times. The gene calls are TRBV4-3 and TRBJ1-1; tentative D call: TRBD1 (5 bases). Trimming pared 3 bases from V and 4 bases from J, leaving 15 bases between. The CDR3 runs 15 residues. CDR1 and CDR2 (germline): LGHNA, YSLEER. In DNA, the CDR3 is TGCGCCAGCAGCCATTTGGGGGGGGACTTCACTGAAGCTTTCTTT. This gives the protein CASSHLGGDFTEAFF.

This sequence joins TRBV6-5 and TRBJ2-3, with D unresolved. V lost 6 bases and J 5 bases, leaving 6 bases between the germline ends. The CDR3 runs to 11 residues. Germline CDR1 and CDR2: MNHEY and SVGAGI. CDR3 amino acids: CASRDEDTQYF. The CDR3 coding sequence is TGTGCCAGCAGAGACGAAGATACGCAGTATTTT.

J is TRBJ1-5 and V is TRBV29-1, with TRBD1 matching 8 bases. The length of the CDR3 is 15 residues. The V and J ends lost 3 bases and 6 bases, in that order; junction bases with no gene match: 10. From germline, CDR1 is SQVTM and CDR2 ANQGSEA. The CDR3 sequence is CSVEGADRVCQPQHF. The CDR3 DNA sequence: TGCAGCGTTGAGGGGGCGGACAGGGTTTGTCAGCCCCAGCATTTT.

The genes are TRBV18 and TRBJ1-5; D is ambiguous. The ends were cut back, 3 bases at V and 4 bases at J, with 10 bases in the middle. The CDR3 has 14 amino acids. Per the germline V gene, CDR1 is KGHSH and CDR2 is LQKENI. CDR3 sequence reads: CASSPNRGNQPQHF. The CDR3 DNA sequence: TGTGCCAGCTCACCTAACCGGGGAAATCAGCCCCAGCATTTT.

The V and J genes are TRBV25-1 and TRBJ1-1; D not certain. This CDR3 has 16 amino acids. The V gene lost 4 bases and the J gene lost 0 bases, with 15 bases spanning the gap. Germline assignment: CDR1 MGHDK and CDR2 SYGVNS. This CDR3 is CASSGRTKGMNTEAFF. Here the CDR3 DNA reads TGTGCCAGCAGTGGGCGTACCAAAGGGATGAACACTGAAGCTTTCTTT.

The CDR3 sequence: CASSPRGLAEGYTF. CDR3 sequence (DNA): TGTGCCAGCAGCCCTCGAGGCTTAGCGGAGGGCTACACCTTC. J is TRBJ1-2 and V is TRBV5-4; D not resolved. The CDR3 is made up of 14 amino acids. Germline CDR1 is SGHNT and CDR2 is YYREEE (reference sequence). Trimming stripped 4 bases from V and 8 bases from J, with 18 bases between.